This T cell receptor (beta chain) was observed in a study of cytomegalovirus exposure and HLA in healthy donors (dated by TCRdb to 2016 to 2017). General notes on the study: An earlier analysis of approximately 640 of the donors reported roughly 270 Gb of sequence data and some 120 million unique TCR beta sequences from roughly 180 million T cells. A later analysis re-analyzed previously published TCR beta repertoires from 550 to 700 donors and added high-resolution HLA genotyping to study TCR occurrence patterns. Donor age, sex, ethnicity and CMV serostatus were compiled together with the repertoire data. About 300 gigabases of sequencing data and 70 million to 100 million unique TCR sequences were included in an early release covering roughly 600 HLA-typed donors. Among 398 genotyped donors of the cohort, an average of roughly 240,000 unique TCR beta nucleotide sequences were sequenced per donor, approximately 20% of them non-productive. Of the 350 to 450 genotyped donors, approximately 83% fell in the genetic ancestry cluster associated with self-reported Caucasian donors. Roughly five DR-DQ haplotypes were treated as single units for association and clustering because of strong linkage in the cohort. A later genetic analysis took genome-wide SNP genotypes for about three fifths of the roughly 670 donors and used that subset as a discovery cohort. Class I and class II HLA loci were covered by the typing at four-digit resolution. To predict cytomegalovirus infection status, the study brought together high-throughput TCR immunosequencing, statistical association of individual TCRs with disease status, and machine learning. The T cell repertoires of some 700 subjects were profiled by immunosequencing and related to cytomegalovirus serostatus. The number of typed donors differed by locus: 629-630 for A, B, C, DRB1 and DQB1; 522 for DQA1; fewer than 610 for DPA1; and roughly 490 for DPB1. All discovery cohort repertoires had been generated using a single sequencing platform. The study was designed to test whether signatures of past pathogen exposure could be identified by cataloging public T cell receptors. An earlier analysis of several hundred of the donors applied high-throughput TCR beta sequencing to assess whether each TCR beta V gene segment acted as functional or pseudogenic. In the later analysis, no new phenotypic data were used to find candidate immune exposures; instead, reliance was placed on TCR beta sequences and their occurrence across donors. A separate validation cohort of 100 to 150 different subjects was used in addition to the approximately 700-subject first cohort. Results and caveats for the whole study, not just this receptor: While some public TCRs were present in many individuals, most TCR sequences turned up only very rarely across donors. Because HLA typing was missing for some donors at each locus, association tests included only the typed subset. Only TCR beta chains were sequenced in this cohort, and the absence of alpha or paired-chain data limited detectable features. A few of the identified cytomegalovirus-associated TCR beta chains were confirmed in vitro to be specific for cytomegalovirus antigens. Compared with equally common non-associated chains, HLA-associated TCR beta chains in a later analysis were more clonally expanded and had lower generation probabilities. Correlated functional status among segregating V segments might be attributable to linkage disequilibrium, but an unknown experimental factor could not be ruled out. An earlier analysis of 587 of the donors showed that most TCR beta V segments appeared in productive rearrangements either about 87% or about 30% of the time, which broadly matched IMGT annotations. Specific HLA alleles were associated with 15,000 to 20,000 TCR beta sequences at a false discovery rate of 0.05 in a later analysis. Presence/absence analyses assumed roughly uniform sequencing depth across donors, an assumption that may not hold. A further reported finding was that TCR beta sequences accurately predicted the HLA-A and HLA-B alleles for most subjects in the first cohort. According to a later analysis, most CMV-associated TCR beta chains appeared to be HLA-restricted, and the HLA associations seemed to be driven largely by CMV exposure. V-gene and J-gene trimming of TCR beta chains was associated with a missense DCLRE1C variant in a later genetic analysis, and the association was replicated in an independent cohort. CMV serostatus was the only immune exposure information available for the cohort. When HLA alleles, especially DR and DQ, strongly co-occurred, attributing TCR associations to individual alleles was difficult. A total of 150 to 200 TCR beta chains were listed by the study as associated with cytomegalovirus. According to a later analysis, parvovirus B19, influenza, CMV and Epstein-Barr virus appeared linked to several top co-occurrence clusters. The earlier analysis of almost 600 of the donors excluded some 15 rarely observed V segments, including chromosome 9 orphons, because counts were too low. The authors suggested that the approach could potentially be extended to other disease states and immunological phenotypes. A cluster of highly shared sequence variants was judged likely to represent a technical artifact of the sequencing pipeline. The classifier was reported to diagnose cytomegalovirus status with high specificity and sensitivity in both the original cohort and the validation cohort. Compared with the 666-donor mean, donors in an Asian-associated ancestry cluster had fewer N-insertions in productive TCRs, according to a later genetic analysis. A later analysis found that TCR association rates varied across HLA loci, with DRB1 alleles showing the most associated TCRs and HLA-C alleles the fewest. Some IMGT-functional V segments, including TRBV6-2 and TRBV6-3, could not be distinguished by the 87-base-pair reads and were therefore excluded.

Measured from the cysteine to the phenylalanine, the CDR3 is 14 residues long. Only CDR3 DNA remains: 42 bases, in frame from the first base. The junction carries 12 bases between V and J, which are trimmed by 1 base and 8 bases respectively. CDR1 and CDR2, per the germline V gene, are SGHNT and YENEEA. Library method: the immunoSEQ multiplex PCR assay. A mixture of 60 forward primers for TCR Vbeta segments and 13 reverse primers for TCR Jbeta segments was used in the multiplex PCR. Amplification of the CDR3 region of rearranged TCR beta genes was performed with a multiplex PCR assay on genomic DNA. Amplified TCR beta libraries were sequenced as 87-base-pair reads on the Illumina HiSeq System. The published analysis was carried out like this. In a later analysis, 70 million to 95 million unique TCR beta chains were counted across the 500 to 850 repertoires, and approximately 11 million of these chains were shared by at least two donors. Raw reads were error-corrected and collapsed into unique sequences by a nearest-neighbor algorithm in which closely related sequences were merged to remove PCR and sequencing errors. To assign V, D and J gene segments, CDR3 sequences were aligned to IMGT reference sequences. Each retained sequence needed at least a six-nucleotide match to both a V gene segment and a J gene segment. Rearrangements were classified as productive when the CDR3 lacked stop codons and remained in frame with V and J, and all other rearrangements were classified as non-productive. CDR3 was defined according to IMGT convention as the region running from the second conserved V-encoded cysteine to the conserved J-encoded phenylalanine. In an earlier analysis of approximately 590 of the donors, sequences lacking an unambiguous match to a single V gene segment were excluded. In an earlier analysis of roughly 500 of the donors, V segments were called functional above 56.7% productive rearrangements and were called segregating when the between-donor standard deviation exceeded 5%. To diagnose cytomegalovirus status from the catalog of TCR beta chain sequences, a statistical classification framework was built. A later analysis assigned V and J genes by comparing TCR nucleotide sequences with IMGT/GENE-DB human TR gene sequences. A later analysis assigned CDR3 sequences and most-parsimonious VDJ recombination scenarios with the TCRdist pipeline. In a later analysis, each TCR beta chain was defined by its CDR3 amino acid sequence together with its V-gene family, and reads without a unique V-gene family were excluded. In a later analysis, fewer than 600 highly shared, low-generation-probability nucleotide sequences were removed to address suspected cross-contamination and a sequencing artifact. In a later analysis, a clonal expansion index was calculated for each public chain from normalized within-repertoire ranks of inferred template counts. Generation probabilities in a later analysis came from a VDJ recombination model fitted to out-of-frame rearrangements, and those results were checked against IGoR. A later analysis scored TCR-TCR, TCR-HLA and TCR-CMV co-occurrence with hypergeometric tests, applying a repertoire-size bias correction to TCR pairs. False discovery rates were estimated in a later analysis by permuting HLA or CMV assignments 20 times. A later analysis grouped co-occurring TCRs with DBSCAN, adding TCRdist sequence similarity when clustering within HLA-allele-positive subsets. Co-occurrence clustering excluded repertoires with fewer than 30,000 or more than 120,000 public chains, plus five with anomalous nucleotide sharing. TCRdb limited this immuneACCESS table to in-frame rearrangements with V and J called. A share of clones is missing; checked studies link under half to unresolved V genes, and the rest is unexplained. That table gives V, J and clone size, and the DNA gave D and trimming. Within this sample are about 91,000 clones, with roughly 86% of them counted one time only. Approximately 10% of the sample comes from the top ten.

With respect to this clone: Its binding antigen is unknown. Per-nucleotide qualities are absent, and no much larger clonotype sits a single base away.

The cohort consisted of 670 or so healthy bone marrow donors. Cohort members were all nominally healthy when sampled, although unrecorded immune exposures were likely present. The donor tested CMV seropositive and was one of the 289 seropositive cohort members. Every donor gave a peripheral blood sample, and the peripheral blood mononuclear cells from that sample were used for TCR beta sequencing. Genomic DNA was extracted from the blood cell samples with the Qiagen DNeasy Blood Extraction Kit. Input material: PBMCs. This clonotype originated in a man younger than 40 in good health and CMV-seropositive. The chain links TRBV11-3 with TRBJ2-1, with a weak D call of TRBD2 (5 bases match). The CDR3 is CASSLGTAGDEQFF. The base sequence is TGTGCCAGCAGCTTAGGAACAGCCGGGGATGAGCAGTTCTTC.